This T cell receptor beta chain was observed in a study of blood T cell repertoires in COVID-19. Profiling relied on immunoSEQ multiplex PCR, and the TCRdb table lists in-frame clones only, not all of them. The table includes 240,000 or so clones, around nine tenths detected once. Germline lookup yields CDR1 SGHTA and CDR2 FQGNSA. Trimming pared 8 bases from V and 2 bases from J, leaving 12 bases between. There are 13 residues in the CDR3. The count of this clone is one. The chain employs TRBV7-2 and TRBJ1-1; D is undetermined. The sequence was collected from a woman aged 70-85 years with active or convalescent COVID-19. The sequenced sample consisted of peripheral blood. The CDR3 is CASSPGLNTEAFF. CDR3 in DNA: TGTGCCAGCTCTCCGGGGTTAAACACTGAAGCTTTCTTT.